This T cell receptor beta chain derives from a study of shared clonotypes between healthy human individuals. General study points: Richness estimates generally favored naive over memory subsets.

A note on this clone: No antigen is known for it.

Germline V CDR1 and CDR2: SGHRS, YFSETQ. V dropped 4 bases and J dropped 4; count of bases not matched to a gene: 6. CDR3 size: 15 residues. Donors, without exception, were Caucasian adults residing in Nashville, Tennessee. At the deep level, the assay was run. Each subset's genomic DNA was shared equally among a number of immunoSEQ plates. TCRdb's table, derived via immunoSEQ multiplex PCR, lists solely in-frame clones and lacks some. This table holds fewer than 1.6 million clones, approximately 98.5% found once. What was sequenced was naive CD4+ T cells sorted from blood. Specified subset: CD45RA+ positively selected. The TCR originated in a man between 25 and 39 years old in good health. The rearrangement joins TRBV5-1 to TRBJ2-3; 10 bases are shared with TRBD2. The CDR3 reads CASSAGLADADTQYF. CDR3 bases: TGCGCCAGCAGCGCCGGACTAGCGGATGCAGATACGCAGTATTTT.